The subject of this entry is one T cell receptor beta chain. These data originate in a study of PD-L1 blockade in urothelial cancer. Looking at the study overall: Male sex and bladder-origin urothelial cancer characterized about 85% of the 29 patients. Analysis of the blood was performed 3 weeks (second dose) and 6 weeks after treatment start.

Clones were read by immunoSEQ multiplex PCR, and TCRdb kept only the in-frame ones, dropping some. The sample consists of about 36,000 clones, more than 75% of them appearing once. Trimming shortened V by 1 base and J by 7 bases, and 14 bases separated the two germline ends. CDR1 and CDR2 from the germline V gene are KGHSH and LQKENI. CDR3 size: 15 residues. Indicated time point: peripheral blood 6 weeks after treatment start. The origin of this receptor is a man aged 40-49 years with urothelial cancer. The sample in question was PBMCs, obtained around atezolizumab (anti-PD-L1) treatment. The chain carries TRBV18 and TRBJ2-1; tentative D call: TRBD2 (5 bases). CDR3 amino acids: CASSPLGLRGNEQFF. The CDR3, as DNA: TGTGCCAGCTCACCACTTGGACTCCGGGGTAATGAGCAGTTCTTC.